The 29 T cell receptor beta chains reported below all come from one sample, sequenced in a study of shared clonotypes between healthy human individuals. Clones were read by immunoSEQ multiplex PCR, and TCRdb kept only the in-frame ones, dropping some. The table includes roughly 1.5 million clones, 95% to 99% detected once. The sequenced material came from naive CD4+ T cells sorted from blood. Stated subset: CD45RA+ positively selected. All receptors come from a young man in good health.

This CDR3 is CASSPTRELTGELFF. The CDR3, as DNA: TGTGCCAGCTCACCGACTAGAGAGTTAACCGGGGAGCTGTTTTTT. This rearrangement joins TRBV18 to TRBJ2-2; a weak D match, TRBD2 (6 bases). Germline lookup yields CDR1 KGHSH and CDR2 LQKENI. This CDR3 is built from 15 residues. V lost 3 bases to trimming and J lost 5 bases, with 13 bases between them.

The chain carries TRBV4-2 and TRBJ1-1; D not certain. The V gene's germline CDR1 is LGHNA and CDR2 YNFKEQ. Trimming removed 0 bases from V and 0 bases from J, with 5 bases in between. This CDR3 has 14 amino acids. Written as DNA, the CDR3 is TGTGCCAGCAGCCAAGATTTGATGAACACTGAAGCTTTCTTT. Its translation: CASSQDLMNTEAFF.

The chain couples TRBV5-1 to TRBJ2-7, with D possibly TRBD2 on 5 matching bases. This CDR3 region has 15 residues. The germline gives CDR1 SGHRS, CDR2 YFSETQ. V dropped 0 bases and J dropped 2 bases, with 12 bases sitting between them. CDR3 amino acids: CASSLGGEGPYEQYF. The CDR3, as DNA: TGCGCCAGCAGCTTGGGGGGAGAGGGTCCCTACGAGCAGTACTTC.

The CDR3: CASSLYEDAQPQHF. CDR3 DNA sequence: TGCGCCAGCAGCTTGTACGAGGACGCTCAGCCCCAGCATTTT. The chain has TRBV5-1 and TRBJ1-5; D unresolved. The germline gives CDR1 SGHRS, CDR2 YFSETQ. The ends were cut back, 1 base at V and 6 bases at J, with 11 bases in the middle. The length of the CDR3 is 14 residues.

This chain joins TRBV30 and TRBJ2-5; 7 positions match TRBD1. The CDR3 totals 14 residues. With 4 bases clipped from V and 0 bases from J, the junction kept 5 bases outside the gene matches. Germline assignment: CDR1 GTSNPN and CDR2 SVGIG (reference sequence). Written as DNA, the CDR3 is TGTGCCTGGACGGGGACAGTGTACCAAGAGACCCAGTACTTC. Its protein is CAWTGTVYQETQYF.

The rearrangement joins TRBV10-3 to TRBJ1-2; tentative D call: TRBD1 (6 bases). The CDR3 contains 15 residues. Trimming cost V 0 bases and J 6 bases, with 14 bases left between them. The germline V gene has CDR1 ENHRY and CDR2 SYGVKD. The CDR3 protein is CAISESKQGRDGYTF. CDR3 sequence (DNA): TGTGCCATCAGTGAGTCGAAACAGGGTCGGGATGGCTACACCTTC.

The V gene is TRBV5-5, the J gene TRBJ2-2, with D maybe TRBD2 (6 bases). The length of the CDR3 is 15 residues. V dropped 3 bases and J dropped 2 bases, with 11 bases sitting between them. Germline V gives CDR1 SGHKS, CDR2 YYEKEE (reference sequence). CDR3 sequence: CASSWIGLNTGELFF. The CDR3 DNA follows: TGTGCCAGCAGCTGGATTGGACTAAACACCGGGGAGCTGTTTTTT.

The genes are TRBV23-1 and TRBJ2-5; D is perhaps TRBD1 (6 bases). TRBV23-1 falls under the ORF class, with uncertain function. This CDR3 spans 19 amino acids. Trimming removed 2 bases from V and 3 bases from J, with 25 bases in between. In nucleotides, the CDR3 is TGCGCCAGCAGTCAACCACAGGGCCAACCCGACCGGGCAAAAGAGACCCAGTACTTC. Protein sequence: CASSQPQGQPDRAKETQYF.

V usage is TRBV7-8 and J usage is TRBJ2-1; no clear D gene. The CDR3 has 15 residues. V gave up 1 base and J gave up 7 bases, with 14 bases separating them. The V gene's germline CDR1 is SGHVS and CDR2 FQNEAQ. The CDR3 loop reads CASSLVRKTQNEQFF. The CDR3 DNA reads TGTGCCAGCAGCTTAGTACGGAAGACCCAAAATGAGCAGTTCTTC.

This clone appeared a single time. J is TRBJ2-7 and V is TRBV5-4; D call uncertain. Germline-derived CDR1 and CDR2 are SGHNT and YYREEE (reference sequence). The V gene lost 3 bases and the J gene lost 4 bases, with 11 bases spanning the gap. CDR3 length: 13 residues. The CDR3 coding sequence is TGTGCCAGCAGCTCCATGGTCGGGTACGAGCAGTACTTC. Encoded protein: CASSSMVGYEQYF.

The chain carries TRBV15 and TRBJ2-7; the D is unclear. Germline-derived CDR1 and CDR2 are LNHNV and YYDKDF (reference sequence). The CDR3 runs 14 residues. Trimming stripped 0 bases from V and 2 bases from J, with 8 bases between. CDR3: CATSREPSPYEQYF. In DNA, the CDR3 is TGTGCCACCAGCAGAGAACCGAGCCCCTACGAGCAGTACTTC. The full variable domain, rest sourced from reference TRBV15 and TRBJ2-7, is DAMVIQNPRYQVTQFGKPVTLSCSQTLNHNVMYWYQQKSSQAPKLLFHYYDKDFNNEADTPDNFQSRRPNTSFCFLDIRSPGLGDTAMYLCATSREPSPYEQYFGPGTRLTVT.

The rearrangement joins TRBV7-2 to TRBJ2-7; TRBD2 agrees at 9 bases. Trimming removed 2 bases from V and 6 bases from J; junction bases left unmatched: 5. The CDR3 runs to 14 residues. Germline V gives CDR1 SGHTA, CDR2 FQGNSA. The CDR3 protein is CASSLLAGPGEQYF. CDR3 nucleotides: TGTGCCAGCAGCTTACTAGCGGGACCAGGCGAGCAGTACTTC. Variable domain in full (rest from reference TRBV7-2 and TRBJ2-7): GAGVSQSPSNKVTEKGKDVELRCDPISGHTALYWYRQSLGQGLEFLIYFQGNSAPDKSGLPSDRFSAERTGGSVSTLTIQRTQQEDSAVYLCASSLLAGPGEQYFGPGTRLTVT.

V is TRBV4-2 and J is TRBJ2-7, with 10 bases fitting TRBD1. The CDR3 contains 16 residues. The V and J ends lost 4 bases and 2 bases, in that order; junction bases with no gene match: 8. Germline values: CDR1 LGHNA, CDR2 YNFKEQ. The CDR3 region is CASSRGMGQGTYEQYF. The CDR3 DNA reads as TGTGCCAGCAGCCGAGGGATGGGACAGGGGACCTACGAGCAGTACTTC.

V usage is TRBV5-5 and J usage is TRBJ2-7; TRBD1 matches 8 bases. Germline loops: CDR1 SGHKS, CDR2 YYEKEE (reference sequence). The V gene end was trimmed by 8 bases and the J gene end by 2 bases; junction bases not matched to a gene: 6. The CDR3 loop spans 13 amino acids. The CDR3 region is CASGGQVAYEQYF. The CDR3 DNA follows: TGTGCCAGTGGGGGACAGGTGGCCTACGAGCAGTACTTC. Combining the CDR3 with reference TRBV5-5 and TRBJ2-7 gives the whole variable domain DAGVTQSPTHLIKTRGQQVTLRCSPISGHKSVSWYQQVLGQGPQFIFQYYEKEERGRGNFPDRFSARQFPNYSSELNVNALLLGDSALYLCASGGQVAYEQYFGPGTRLTVT.

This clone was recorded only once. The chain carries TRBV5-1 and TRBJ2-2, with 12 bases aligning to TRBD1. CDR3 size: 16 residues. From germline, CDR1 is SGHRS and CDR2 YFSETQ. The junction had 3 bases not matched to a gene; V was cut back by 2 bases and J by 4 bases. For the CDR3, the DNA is TGCGCCAGCAGCTTTGGGACAGGGGGCTTCACCGGGGAGCTGTTTTTT. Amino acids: CASSFGTGGFTGELFF.

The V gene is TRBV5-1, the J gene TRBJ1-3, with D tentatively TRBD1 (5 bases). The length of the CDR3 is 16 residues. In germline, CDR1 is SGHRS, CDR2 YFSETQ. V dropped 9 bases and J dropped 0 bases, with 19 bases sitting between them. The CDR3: CATKRTPGSSGNTIYF. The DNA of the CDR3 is TGCGCCACCAAAAGGACGCCAGGGTCCTCTGGAAACACCATATATTTT.

The CDR3 bases are TGTGCCAGCAGACGGCTCGAGCGGGAGGGCCATGAGCAGTTCTTC. As protein: CASRRLEREGHEQFF. This chain links TRBV6-5 with TRBJ2-1; 10 bases are shared with TRBD2. This CDR3 is 15 amino acids long. V gave up 6 bases and J gave up 8 bases; unmatched junction bases: 10. Germline CDR1 MNHEY, CDR2 SVGAGI.

CDR3 nucleotide sequence: TGTGCCAGTATGAAGGGGAGGGTGAACACTGAAGCTTTCTTT. It yields the protein CASMKGRVNTEAFF. The gene calls are TRBV19 and TRBJ1-1; maybe TRBD1 (5 bases). CDR1 and CDR2 from the germline V gene are LNHDA and SQIVND (reference sequence). V shed 7 bases and J shed 0 bases, with 12 bases lying between them. This CDR3 contains 14 residues.

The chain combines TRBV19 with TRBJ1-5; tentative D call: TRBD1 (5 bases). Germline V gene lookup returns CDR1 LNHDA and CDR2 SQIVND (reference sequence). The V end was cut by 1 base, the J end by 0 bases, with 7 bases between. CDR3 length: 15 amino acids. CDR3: CASSIGGFSNQPQHF. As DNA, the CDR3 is TGTGCCAGTAGTATAGGGGGCTTTAGCAATCAGCCCCAGCATTTT.

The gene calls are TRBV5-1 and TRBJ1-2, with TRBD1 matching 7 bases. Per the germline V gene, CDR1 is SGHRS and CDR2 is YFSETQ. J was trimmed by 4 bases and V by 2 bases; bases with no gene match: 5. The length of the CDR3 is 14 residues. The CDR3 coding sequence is TGCGCCAGCAGCTTACTCGCAGGGGGCTATGGCTACACCTTC. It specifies CASSLLAGGYGYTF.

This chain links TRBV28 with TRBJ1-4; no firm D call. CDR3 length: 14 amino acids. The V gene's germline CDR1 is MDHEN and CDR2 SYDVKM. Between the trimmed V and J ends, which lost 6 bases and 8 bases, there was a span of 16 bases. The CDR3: CASRRGGNEEKLFF. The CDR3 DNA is TGTGCCAGCAGACGAGGCGGAAATGAAGAAAAACTGTTTTTT.

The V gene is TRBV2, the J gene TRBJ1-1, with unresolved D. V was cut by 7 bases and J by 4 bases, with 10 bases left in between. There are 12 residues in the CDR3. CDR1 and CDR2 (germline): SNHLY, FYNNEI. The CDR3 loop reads CASTDSTTEAFF. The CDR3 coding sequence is TGTGCCAGCACCGACTCAACCACTGAAGCTTTCTTT.

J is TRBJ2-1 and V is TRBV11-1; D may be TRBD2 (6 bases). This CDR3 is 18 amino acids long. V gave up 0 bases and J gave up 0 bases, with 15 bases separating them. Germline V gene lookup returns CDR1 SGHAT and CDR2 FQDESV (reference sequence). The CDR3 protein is CASSLAGGLRGSYNEQFF. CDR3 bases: TGTGCCAGCAGCTTAGCGGGAGGCCTCCGGGGCTCCTACAATGAGCAGTTCTTC.

The CDR3 sequence is CASSLSGTRNRPSYEQYF. The CDR3 DNA reads as TGTGCCAGCAGCTTATCCGGGACTAGGAATAGACCCTCCTACGAGCAGTACTTC. The V gene is TRBV7-9, the J gene TRBJ2-7, with 8 bases that match TRBD2. J lost 0 bases, V lost 2 bases, and 12 bases had no gene match. Germline CDR1 is SEHNR and CDR2 is FQNEAQ (reference sequence). The CDR3 spans 18 residues.

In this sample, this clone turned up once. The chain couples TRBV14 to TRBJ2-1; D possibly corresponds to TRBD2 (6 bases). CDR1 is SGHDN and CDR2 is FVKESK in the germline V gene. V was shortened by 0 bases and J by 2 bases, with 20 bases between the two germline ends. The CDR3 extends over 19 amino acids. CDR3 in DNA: TGTGCCAGCAGCCAAGATTCCAGCGGGCCCCGGTTTCCCTACAATGAGCAGTTCTTC. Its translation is CASSQDSSGPRFPYNEQFF.

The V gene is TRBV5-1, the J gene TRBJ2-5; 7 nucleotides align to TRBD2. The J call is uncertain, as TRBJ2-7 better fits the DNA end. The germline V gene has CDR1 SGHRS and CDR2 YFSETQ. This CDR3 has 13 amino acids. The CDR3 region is CASRLGREGEQYF. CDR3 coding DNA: TGCGCCAGCAGGCTGGGGAGGGAGGGCGAGCAGTACTTC.

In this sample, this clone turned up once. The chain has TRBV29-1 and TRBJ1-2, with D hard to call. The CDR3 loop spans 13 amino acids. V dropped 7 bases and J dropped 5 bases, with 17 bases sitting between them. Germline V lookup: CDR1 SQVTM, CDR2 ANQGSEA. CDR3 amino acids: CSAGLGRKYGYTF. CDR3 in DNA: TGCAGCGCCGGACTGGGCAGGAAATATGGCTACACCTTC.

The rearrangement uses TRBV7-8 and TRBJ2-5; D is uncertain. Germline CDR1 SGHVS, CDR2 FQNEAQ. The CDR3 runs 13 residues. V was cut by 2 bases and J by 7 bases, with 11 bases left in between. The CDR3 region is CASSLSGPGTQYF. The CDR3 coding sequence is TGTGCCAGCAGCTTATCTGGGCCGGGGACCCAGTACTTC. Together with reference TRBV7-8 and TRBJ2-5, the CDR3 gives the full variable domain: GAGVSQSPRYKVAKRGQDVALRCDPISGHVSLFWYQQALGQGPEFLTYFQNEAQLDKSGLPSDRFFAERPEGSVSTLKIQRTQQEDSAVYLCASSLSGPGTQYFGPGTRLLVL.

CDR3 coding DNA: TGTGCCAGCAGCCGAACGACAGGTCGGCCTGAGCAGTTCTTC. Its protein product is CASSRTTGRPEQFF. The chain links TRBV6-5 to TRBJ2-1, with D maybe TRBD1 (6 bases). The germline V gene encodes CDR1 MNHEY and CDR2 SVGAGI. This CDR3 is 14 amino acids long. With 6 bases removed from V and 9 bases from J, the gap between germline ends came to 18 bases.